Each of the 13 T cell receptor beta chains below was sequenced from the same sample in a study of response to subunit inactivated influenza vaccine (dated by TCRdb to the late 2010s). Receptors were amplified or captured by RT-PCR. The sample was run on an Illumina HiSeq 2500. TCRdb applied fastp at Q25 and MiXCR to the public reads, then kept only in-frame beta chains. Entries that share a CDR3 protein sequence are merged under the most common genes and DNA. The sample table contains about 610,000 distinct CDR3 sequences; only one count was recorded for about 14% of them. The top ten clones comprise approximately 12% of the sample. The starting material was PBMCs from blood, obtained roughly 12 days after vaccination. Receptor source: a man in his fifties who received an inactivated influenza vaccine. Donor details come from another sample of the same person, matched by shared clones.

This clonotype was seen at least ten times. The genes are TRBV29-1 and TRBJ2-2; 7 positions agree with TRBD1. The CDR3 totals 14 residues. Germline CDR1 SQVTM, CDR2 ANQGSEA. The V gene end was trimmed by 7 bases and the J gene end by 6 bases; junction bases not matched to a gene: 11. The CDR3 reads CSAMGQYSAGELFF. In nucleotides, the CDR3 is TGCAGCGCTATGGGACAGTACTCCGCCGGGGAGCTGTTTTTT.

V and J are TRBV5-6 and TRBJ2-2; D not certain. V lost 4 bases and J 7 bases, leaving 20 bases between the germline ends. The CDR3 has 16 amino acids. CDR1 SGHDT and CDR2 YYEEEE come from the germline V gene. The CDR3: CASSPPTPALGGELFF. The CDR3 region has the DNA TGTGCCAGCAGCCCTCCAACCCCAGCCCTGGGCGGGGAGCTGTTTTTT.

This clonotype was counted a few times. This chain uses TRBV20-1 with TRBJ2-7; D gene unclear. Germline CDR1 reads DFQATT; CDR2 reads SNEGSKA (reference sequence). The CDR3 is 13 residues long. The V end was cut by 6 bases, the J end by 0 bases, with 12 bases between. DNA of the CDR3: TGCAGTGCGCTAGGGTTGGTCTCCTACGAGCAGTACTTC. Amino acid sequence: CSALGLVSYEQYF.

This clonotype was observed a few times. V usage is TRBV6-1 and J usage is TRBJ1-3, with unresolved D. CDR3 length equals 15 residues. Trimming shortened V by 0 bases and J by 0 bases, and 6 bases separated the two germline ends. Germline CDR1 and CDR2: MNHNS and SASEGT. CDR3 in DNA: TGTGCCAGCAGTGAAGCAGGGTACTCTGGAAACACCATATATTTT. Protein: CASSEAGYSGNTIYF.

In this sample, this clonotype turned up a few times. The chain uses TRBV7-8 and TRBJ2-1; 7 nucleotides match TRBD2. J was trimmed by 6 bases and V by 5 bases; bases with no gene match: 13. The CDR3 runs 16 residues. Germline loops: CDR1 SGHVS, CDR2 FQNEAQ. CDR3 loop: CASSRYLADVSNEQFF. CDR3 DNA sequence: TGTGCCAGCAGCAGATACCTAGCGGATGTAAGCAATGAGCAGTTCTTC.

The V and J genes are TRBV28 and TRBJ1-2; a weak D match, TRBD1 (5 bases). CDR3 length equals 16 residues. Germline V gene lookup returns CDR1 MDHEN and CDR2 SYDVKM. V lost 7 bases and J lost 7, with 25 bases in between. The DNA of the CDR3 is TGTGCCAGCATCTCGTCGGAGTTCGGGGGAAGGGGTGGCTACACCTTC. This gives the protein CASISSEFGGRGGYTF.

This clonotype was seen a few times. This chain uses TRBV11-2 with TRBJ1-1, with TRBD1 matching over 9 bases. The J segment lost 4 bases and the V segment lost 3 bases, leaving 9 bases of the junction unmatched. The CDR3 length is 16 residues. Per the germline V gene, CDR1 is SGHAT and CDR2 is FQNNGV. The CDR3 reads CASSFGPQGASTEAFF. The CDR3 coding sequence is TGTGCCAGCAGCTTCGGCCCACAGGGGGCGAGCACTGAAGCTTTCTTT.

This clonotype has just a few counts. V usage is TRBV3-1 and J usage is TRBJ1-1; D unresolved. From germline, CDR1 is LGHDT and CDR2 YNNKEL (reference sequence). V was pared by 1 base and J by 8 bases, with 5 bases between. The CDR3 runs to 11 residues. CDR3 loop: CASSQGREAFF. In nucleotides, the CDR3 is TGTGCCAGCAGCCAAGGAAGGGAAGCTTTCTTT.

This chain joins TRBV14 and TRBJ2-1, with 10 bases lining up with TRBD2. After removal of 0 bases from V and 6 bases from J, the junction contained 11 bases not matched to a gene. The CDR3 totals 18 residues. Germline assignment: CDR1 SGHDN and CDR2 FVKESK. The chain's CDR3 is CASSQELAGRHFFNEQFF. DNA for the CDR3: TGTGCCAGCAGCCAAGAACTAGCGGGACGTCATTTTTTCAATGAGCAGTTCTTC.

In this sample, this clonotype turned up a few times. The V gene is TRBV9, the J gene TRBJ1-5, with no clear D. The CDR3 contains 15 residues. Germline V CDR1 and CDR2: SGDLS, YYNGEE. V was cut by 0 bases and J by 3 bases, with 10 bases left in between. Here the CDR3 DNA reads TGTGCCAGCAGCGTAGACGGGCAGGCCAATCAGCCCCAGCATTTT. Translated: CASSVDGQANQPQHF.

In its sample, this clonotype was seen many times. The gene calls are TRBV12-3 or TRBV12-4 and TRBJ2-7; the D gene is possibly TRBD1 (6 bases). This CDR3 has 14 residues. Trimming cost V 1 base and J 3 bases, with 10 bases left between them. The CDR3 DNA reads as TGTGCCAGCAGTTTAGGGGGGCTCGGCTACGAGCAGTACTTC. Its translation is CASSLGGLGYEQYF.

The chain has TRBV7-9 and TRBJ2-7, with D perhaps TRBD2 (6 bases). This CDR3 contains 14 residues. Germline CDR1 reads SEHNR; CDR2 reads FQNEAQ (reference sequence). V lost 6 bases and J 5 bases, leaving 17 bases between the germline ends. CDR3: CASRRGAAGHEQYF. CDR3 sequence (DNA): TGTGCCAGCAGGAGGGGAGCAGCGGGCCACGAGCAGTACTTC.

V usage is TRBV15 and J usage is TRBJ1-2; D ambiguous. V shed 0 bases and J shed 6 bases, with 11 bases lying between them. There are 14 residues in the CDR3. From germline, CDR1 is LNHNV and CDR2 YYDKDF (reference sequence). The CDR3 region has the DNA TGTGCCACCAGCAGAGATTACGGGGATGATGGCTACACCTTC. Translating it yields CATSRDYGDDGYTF.